This is a list of T cell receptor beta chains from one sample in a study of T-cell reconstitution after alpha-beta-depleted transplantation in children. One entry per CDR3 protein results from TCRdb running MiXCR on the PCR reads. There are about 580,000 distinct CDR3 sequences in the sample; 20% to 25% occur only once, and about 14% lies in the top ten. The sequencing here drew on PBMCs, mostly from graft donor cells, taken 360 days after TCRalphabeta/CD19-depleted stem cell transplant. The receptors come from a boy under two years old who had a stem cell transplant for acute myeloid leukemia, so the T cells may come from the graft donor. The CDR3 runs from the conserved cysteine through the conserved F or W. D genes are given only for firm matches. A clone size is listed for some rows: how often the clone was seen (once, few, many), or a class if it is expanded.

clone_size: few
d_call: TRBD1
v_call: TRBV4-3
j_call: TRBJ2-1
cdr3_length: 19
cdr3_aa: CASSQGPTRRDRSYNEQFF
cdr3_nt: TGCGCCAGCAGCCAAGGCCCCACTCGGAGGGACAGGTCGTACAATGAGCAGTTCTTC

clone_size: NA
d_call: TRBD1
v_call: TRBV6-2/TRBV6-3
j_call: TRBJ1-1
cdr3_length: 16
cdr3_aa: CASSYRAGQGFSEAFF
cdr3_nt: TGTGCCAGCAGTTACCGAGCGGGACAGGGCTTTTCTGAAGCTTTCTTT

clone_size: few
d_call: NA
v_call: TRBV9
j_call: TRBJ2-6
cdr3_length: 17
cdr3_aa: CASSDRPVTSGANVLTF
cdr3_nt: TGTGCCAGCAGCGACCGACCAGTAACATCTGGGGCCAACGTCCTGACTTTC

clone_size: NA
d_call: TRBD1
v_call: TRBV12-3/TRBV12-4
j_call: TRBJ2-2
cdr3_length: 19
cdr3_aa: CASSLSFPRGTPYTGELFF
cdr3_nt: TGTGCCAGCAGTTTAAGTTTCCCCAGGGGGACGCCCTACACCGGGGAGCTGTTTTTT

clone_size: many
d_call: NA
v_call: TRBV2
j_call: TRBJ2-2
cdr3_length: 13
cdr3_aa: CASFGVNTGELFF
cdr3_nt: TGTGCCAGCTTTGGGGTGAACACCGGGGAGCTGTTTTTT

clone_size: NA
d_call: NA
v_call: TRBV28
j_call: TRBJ1-3
cdr3_length: 14
cdr3_aa: CASSLKGRRNTIYF
cdr3_nt: TGTGCCAGCAGTTTAAAAGGACGTCGAAACACCATATATTTT

clone_size: many
d_call: NA
v_call: TRBV20-1
j_call: TRBJ2-7
cdr3_length: 13
cdr3_aa: CSAMGRMSYEQYF
cdr3_nt: TGCAGTGCTATGGGCCGGATGTCCTACGAGCAGTACTTC

clone_size: few
d_call: NA
v_call: TRBV5-6
j_call: TRBJ2-1
cdr3_length: 13
cdr3_aa: CASSMGQLNEQFF
cdr3_nt: TGTGCCAGCAGCATGGGACAACTCAATGAGCAGTTCTTC

clone_size: few
d_call: NA
v_call: TRBV12-3/TRBV12-4
j_call: TRBJ2-7
cdr3_length: 13
cdr3_aa: CASSYAQGYEQYF
cdr3_nt: TGTGCCAGCAGTTACGCACAGGGCTACGAGCAGTACTTC

clone_size: few
d_call: NA
v_call: TRBV12-3/TRBV12-4
j_call: TRBJ1-1
cdr3_length: 13
cdr3_aa: CASSFVENTEAFF
cdr3_nt: TGTGCCAGCAGTTTTGTGGAGAACACTGAAGCTTTCTTT

clone_size: many
d_call: NA
v_call: TRBV7-2
j_call: TRBJ2-2
cdr3_length: 17
cdr3_aa: CASSAYQGVSWTGELFF
cdr3_nt: TGTGCCAGCAGCGCGTATCAGGGAGTTTCTTGGACCGGGGAGCTGTTTTTT

clone_size: once
d_call: TRBD2
v_call: TRBV6-2/TRBV6-3
j_call: TRBJ2-3
cdr3_length: 16
cdr3_aa: CASSWRRGGGLDTQYF
cdr3_nt: TGTGCCAGCAGTTGGCGTAGGGGCGGGGGGCTAGATACGCAGTATTTT

clone_size: many
d_call: NA
v_call: TRBV20-1
j_call: TRBJ2-5
cdr3_length: 15
cdr3_aa: CSAPLGGGHQETQYF
cdr3_nt: TGCAGTGCCCCTCTTGGAGGGGGGCACCAAGAGACCCAGTACTTC